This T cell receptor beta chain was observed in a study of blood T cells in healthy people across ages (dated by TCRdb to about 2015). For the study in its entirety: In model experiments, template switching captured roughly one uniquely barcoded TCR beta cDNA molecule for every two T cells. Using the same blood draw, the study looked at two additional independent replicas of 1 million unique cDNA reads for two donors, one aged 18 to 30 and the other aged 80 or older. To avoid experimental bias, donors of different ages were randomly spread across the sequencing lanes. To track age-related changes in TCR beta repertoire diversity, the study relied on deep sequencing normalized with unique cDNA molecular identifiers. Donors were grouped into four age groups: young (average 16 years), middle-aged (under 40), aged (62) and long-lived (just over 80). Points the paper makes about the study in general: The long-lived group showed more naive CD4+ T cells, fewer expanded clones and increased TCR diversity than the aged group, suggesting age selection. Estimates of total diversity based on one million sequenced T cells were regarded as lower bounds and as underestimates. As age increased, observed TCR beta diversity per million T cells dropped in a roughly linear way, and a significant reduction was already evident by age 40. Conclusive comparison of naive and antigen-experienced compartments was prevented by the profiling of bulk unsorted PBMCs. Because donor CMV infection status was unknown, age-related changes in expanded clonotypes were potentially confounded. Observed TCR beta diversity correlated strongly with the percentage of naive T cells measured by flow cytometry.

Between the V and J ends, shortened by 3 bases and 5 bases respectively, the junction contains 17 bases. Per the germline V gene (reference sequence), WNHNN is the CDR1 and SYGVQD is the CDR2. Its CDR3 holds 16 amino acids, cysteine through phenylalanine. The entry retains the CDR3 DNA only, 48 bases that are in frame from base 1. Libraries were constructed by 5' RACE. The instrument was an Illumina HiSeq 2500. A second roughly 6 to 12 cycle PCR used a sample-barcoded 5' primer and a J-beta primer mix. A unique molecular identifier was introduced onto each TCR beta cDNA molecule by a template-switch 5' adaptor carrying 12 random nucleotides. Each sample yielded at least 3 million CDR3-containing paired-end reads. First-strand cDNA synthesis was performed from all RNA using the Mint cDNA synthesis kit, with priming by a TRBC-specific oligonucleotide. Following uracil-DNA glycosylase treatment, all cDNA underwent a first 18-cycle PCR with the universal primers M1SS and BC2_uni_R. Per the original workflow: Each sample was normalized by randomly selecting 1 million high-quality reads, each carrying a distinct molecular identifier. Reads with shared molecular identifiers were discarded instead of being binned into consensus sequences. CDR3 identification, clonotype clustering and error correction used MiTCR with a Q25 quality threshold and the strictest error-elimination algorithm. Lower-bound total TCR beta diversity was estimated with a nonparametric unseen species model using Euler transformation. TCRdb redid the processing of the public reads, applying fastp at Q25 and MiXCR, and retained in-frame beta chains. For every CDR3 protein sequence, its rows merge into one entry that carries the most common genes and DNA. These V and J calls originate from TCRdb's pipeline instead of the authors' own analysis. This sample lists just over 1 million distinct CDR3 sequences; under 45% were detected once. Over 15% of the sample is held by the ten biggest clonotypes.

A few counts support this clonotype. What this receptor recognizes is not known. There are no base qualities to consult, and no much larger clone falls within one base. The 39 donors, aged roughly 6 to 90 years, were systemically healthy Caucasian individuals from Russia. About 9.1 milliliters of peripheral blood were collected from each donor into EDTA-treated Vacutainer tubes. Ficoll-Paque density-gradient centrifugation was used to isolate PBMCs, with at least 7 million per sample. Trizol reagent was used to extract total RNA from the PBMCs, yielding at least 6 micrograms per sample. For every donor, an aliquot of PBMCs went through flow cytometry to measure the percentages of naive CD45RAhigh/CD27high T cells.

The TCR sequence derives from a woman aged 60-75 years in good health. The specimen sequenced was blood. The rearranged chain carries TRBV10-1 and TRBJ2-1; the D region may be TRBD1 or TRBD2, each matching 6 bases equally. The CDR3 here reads CASSDSGRGANNEQFF. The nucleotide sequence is TGCGCCAGCAGTGATTCGGGTAGGGGGGCGAACAATGAGCAGTTCTTC.